This T cell receptor (beta chain) was identified in a study of T cell repertoires in aging, cancer and after chemotherapy. In the study overall: Glioblastoma patients receiving temozolomide-based therapy gave paired samples before and after chemotherapy. Study conclusions and caveats: Immunological memory after chemotherapy cannot be judged from the repertoire data.

A mixed TRB-A/B primer pool amplified rearranged TRB by multiplex touch-down PCR. TCRdb redid the calling of the multiplex PCR reads with MiXCR, one entry per CDR3 protein. The sample has some 19,000 distinct CDR3 sequences, about 37% seen once. This clonotype has only a few counts. Its antigen remains unknown. Peripheral blood genomic DNA, not sorted cells or RNA, was the template. The CDR3 is 15 amino acids. Germline V gene sequence: CDR1 LNHDA, CDR2 SQIVND (reference sequence). J was trimmed by 0 bases and V by 6 bases; bases with no gene match: 5. The sample comprised blood. The clonotype was recovered from a human donor with a solid tumor. The rearrangement joins TRBV19 to TRBJ2-7; 10 bases are a match to TRBD2. The CDR3 loop reads CASRRLAGSSYEQYF. CDR3 DNA sequence: TGTGCCAGTAGAAGACTAGCGGGTTCCTCCTACGAGCAGTACTTC.